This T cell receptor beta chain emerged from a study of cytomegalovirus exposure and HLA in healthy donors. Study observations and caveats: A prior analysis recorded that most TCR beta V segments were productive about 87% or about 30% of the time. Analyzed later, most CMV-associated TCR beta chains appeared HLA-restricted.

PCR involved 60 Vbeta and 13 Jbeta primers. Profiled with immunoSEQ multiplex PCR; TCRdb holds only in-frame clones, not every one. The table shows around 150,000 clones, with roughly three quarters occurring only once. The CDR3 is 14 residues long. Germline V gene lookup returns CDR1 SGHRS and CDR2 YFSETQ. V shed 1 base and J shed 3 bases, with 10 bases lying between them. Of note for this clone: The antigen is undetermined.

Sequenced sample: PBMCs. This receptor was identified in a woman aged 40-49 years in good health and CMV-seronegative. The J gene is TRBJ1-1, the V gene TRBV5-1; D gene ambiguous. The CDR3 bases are TGCGCCAGCAGCTTGATCCCCGAGGACACTGAAGCTTTCTTT. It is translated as CASSLIPEDTEAFF.